This is a list of T cell receptor beta chains from one sample in a study of blood T cell repertoires in COVID-19. Clones were sequenced by immunoSEQ multiplex PCR, and TCRdb holds only the in-frame ones, with some missing. Among under 95,000 clones listed, about nine tenths were seen once. The source material was peripheral blood. The receptors were sampled from a woman over 75 with acute or convalescent COVID-19. The CDR3 runs from the conserved cysteine through the conserved F or W. Fields, in order: clone size, D gene, V gene, J gene, CDR3 DNA, CDR3 protein. A D gene is named only where the DNA matches it firmly. A clone size is listed for some rows: how often the clone was seen (once, few, many), or a class if it is expanded.

>-|-|TRBV19|TRBJ1-2
TGTGCCAGTAGTCGCCCCTCTCGGGACATCCCTGGCTACACCTTC
CASSRPSRDIPGYTF
>-|-|TRBV3-1/TRBV3-2|TRBJ1-4
TGTGCCAGCAGCCAAGACAGGTCGCGGGGTGAAAAACTGTTTTTT
CASSQDRSRGEKLFF
>-|-|TRBV5-6|TRBJ1-2
TGTGCCAGCAGCCGTATCTTCCCGACAGTAAACTATGGCTACACCTTC
CASSRIFPTVNYGYTF
>-|-|TRBV28|TRBJ2-7
TGTGCCTCTCGAGAGGCCTACGAGCAGTACTTC
CASREAYEQYF
>-|-|TRBV6-1|TRBJ1-1
TGTGCCAGCAGTGAGCAGGGGTTGGTCACTGAAGCTTTCTTT
CASSEQGLVTEAFF
>-|-|TRBV30|TRBJ2-7
TGTGCCTGGACCGGGGGTACCTACGAGCAGTACTTC
CAWTGGTYEQYF
>-|TRBD1|TRBV28|TRBJ1-4
TGTGCCAGCAGCCCCGGGACAGGGGTAGGAAAACTGTTTTTT
CASSPGTGVGKLFF
>-|TRBD2|TRBV18|TRBJ2-3
TGTGCCAGCTCAAGGACTAGCGCCACAGATACGCAGTATTTT
CASSRTSATDTQYF
>-|-|TRBV10-2|TRBJ1-1
TGCGCCAGCAGTGACTATTTTCATAAGAACACTGAAGCTTTCTTT
CASSDYFHKNTEAFF
>few|TRBD2|TRBV19|TRBJ2-4
TGTGCCAGTAGTCTCAGCGGGACTATTCAGTACTTC
CASSLSGTIQYF
>-|TRBD2|TRBV27|TRBJ2-3
TGTGCCAGCAGTACACCGAGATCTAGCGGGGGGGGAGATACGCAGTATTTT
CASSTPRSSGGGDTQYF
>-|-|TRBV18|TRBJ2-7
TGTGCCAGCTCACCCCTAACCCGTACAGGACCCTACGAGCAGTACTTC
CASSPLTRTGPYEQYF
>-|TRBD1|TRBV10-3|TRBJ2-2
TGTGCAGTATCTCGAGGGACAGCGAACACCGGGGAGCTGTTTTTT
CAVSRGTANTGELFF
>-|TRBD1|TRBV5-5|TRBJ2-7
TGTGCCAGCAGCTGGGGACAGGGGTCCTACGAGCAGTACTTC
CASSWGQGSYEQYF
>-|TRBD1|TRBV15|TRBJ1-2
TGTGCCACCGCCCCGGGACAGGGGAGCTATGGCTACACCTTC
CATAPGQGSYGYTF
>-|TRBD1|TRBV5-6|TRBJ1-1
TGTGCCAGCAGCCCATTCGGGACAGCCGACACTGAAGCTTTCTTT
CASSPFGTADTEAFF
>-|TRBD1|TRBV7-8|TRBJ1-5
TGTGCCAGCAGCTTAAGGGACAGTCTCAATCAGCCCCAGCATTTT
CASSLRDSLNQPQHF
>-|-|TRBV6-5|TRBJ2-3
TGTGCCAGCAGTTACCCGGGAGCATATACGCAGTATTTT
CASSYPGAYTQYF
>once|TRBD2|TRBV4-2|TRBJ2-1
TGTGCCAGCAGCCATGCAACTAGCGGGGGTATGAATGAGCAGTTCTTC
CASSHATSGGMNEQFF
>-|-|TRBV20-1|TRBJ1-1
TGCAGTGCTGCTAGTAACACTGAAGCTTTCTTT
CSAASNTEAFF
>-|-|TRBV30|TRBJ1-6
TGTGCCTGGAGGTTAAATAATTCACCCCTCCACTTT
CAWRLNNSPLHF
>-|-|TRBV7-8|TRBJ1-5
TGTGCCAGCAGCCCAAGCACAGGGCTCAATCAGCCCCAGCATTTT
CASSPSTGLNQPQHF
>once|TRBD2|TRBV2|TRBJ2-2
TGTGCCAGCAGTGCGACTTTTAGCGGGGGGGCGAACACCGGGGAGCTGTTTTTT
CASSATFSGGANTGELFF
>-|-|TRBV27|TRBJ2-1
TGTGCCAGCAGGGGGGGTCTAGGCCCCTACAATGAGCAGTTCTTC
CASRGGLGPYNEQFF
>-|-|TRBV15|TRBJ2-5
TGTGCCACCAGCAGAGATCGGGCGGGGGAGACCCAGTACTTC
CATSRDRAGETQYF
>once|-|TRBV13|TRBJ2-2
TGTGCCAGCAGCGGAGGGGCTGTAACGAACACCGGGGAGCTGTTTTTT
CASSGGAVTNTGELFF
>-|-|TRBV5-1|TRBJ1-1
TGCGCCAGCAGCTTGGAGGGGCCGTTCACTGAAGCTTTCTTT
CASSLEGPFTEAFF
>-|-|TRBV4-2|TRBJ2-7
TGTGCCAGCAGCCAAGATAAGGGGCCGTACGAGCAGTACTTC
CASSQDKGPYEQYF
>-|-|TRBV18|TRBJ2-3
TGTGCCAGCTCACAGCCCAGCACAGATACGCAGTATTTT
CASSQPSTDTQYF